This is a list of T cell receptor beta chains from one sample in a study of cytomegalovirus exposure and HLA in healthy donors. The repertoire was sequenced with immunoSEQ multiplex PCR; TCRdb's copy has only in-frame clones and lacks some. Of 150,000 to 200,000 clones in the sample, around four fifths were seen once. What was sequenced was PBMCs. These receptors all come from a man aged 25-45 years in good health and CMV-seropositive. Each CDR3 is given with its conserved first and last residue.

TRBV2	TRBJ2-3	CASSDGTSGLATDTQYF
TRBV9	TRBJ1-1	CASARTGTEAFF
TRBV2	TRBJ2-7	CASQASGGGAAEQYF
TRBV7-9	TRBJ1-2	CASSVTREVSIGYTF
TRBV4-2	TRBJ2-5	CASSQDARGSGGETQYF
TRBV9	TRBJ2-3	CASSVATDRGPTDTQYF
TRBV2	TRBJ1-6	CASSEVNSGRANSPLHF
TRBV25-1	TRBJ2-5	CASSPRGSGGAETQYF
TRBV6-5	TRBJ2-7	CASNQYRGEQYF
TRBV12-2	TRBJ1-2	CASRAGDSLYYGYTF
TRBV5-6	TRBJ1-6	CASSLYRGPRGGSPLHF
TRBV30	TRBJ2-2	CAWSVLRGNTGELFF
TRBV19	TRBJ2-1	CASTTSLAGLNEQFF
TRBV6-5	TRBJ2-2	CASTIQGAGTGELFF
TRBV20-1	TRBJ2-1	CSAPGGFF
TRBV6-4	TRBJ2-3	CASSRDSGTDTQYF
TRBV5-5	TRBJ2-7	CASSLAQGHEQYF
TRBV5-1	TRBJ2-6	CASSPRAGVSGANVLTF
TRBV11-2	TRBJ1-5	CASSPGGVGGNQPQHF
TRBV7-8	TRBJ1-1	CASSLPGDSEAFF
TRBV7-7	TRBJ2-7	CASSPTTGTYEQYF
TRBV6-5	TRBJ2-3	CASTRDRGKDTQYF
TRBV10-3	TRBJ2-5	CAIRSSGSQETQYF
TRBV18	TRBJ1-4	CASSPPGQGNEKLFF
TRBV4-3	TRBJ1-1	CASSQGDRGRNTEAFF
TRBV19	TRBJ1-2	CASSIDGMGARTF
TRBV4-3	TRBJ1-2	CASSQESVPHYGYTF
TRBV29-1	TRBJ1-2	CSVEEGNGYTF
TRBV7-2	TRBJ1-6	CASSVTGVSPLHF
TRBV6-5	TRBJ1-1	CASSFQGLNTEAFF
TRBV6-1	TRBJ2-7	CASSVHYEQYF
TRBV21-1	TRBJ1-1	CASSKDRTPLNTEAFF
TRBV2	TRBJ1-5	CASPGTGVNQPQHF
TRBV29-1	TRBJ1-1	CSVVVSRRLVKNTEAFF
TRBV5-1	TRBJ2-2	CASSLSQGNTGELFF
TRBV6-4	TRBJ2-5	CASRGQGQETQYF
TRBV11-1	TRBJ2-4	CASSQGGYITAKNIQYF
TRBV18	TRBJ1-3	CASSPPSRNTIYF
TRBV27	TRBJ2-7	CASSSDTHSYEQYF
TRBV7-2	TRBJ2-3	CASSLGGLAGPTDTQYF
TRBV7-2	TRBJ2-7	CASSLAGGPSYEQYF
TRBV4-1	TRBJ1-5	CASSQVEGGNQPQHF
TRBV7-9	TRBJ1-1	CASSLEDRGDTEAFF
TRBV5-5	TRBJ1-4	CASSRGLVLDEKLFF
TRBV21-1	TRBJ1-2	CASSKARGHGYTF
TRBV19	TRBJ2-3	CASSIEGTSTDTQYF
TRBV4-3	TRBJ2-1	CASSQDFGQGAHEQFF
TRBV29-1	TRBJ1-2	CSGRDRANGYTF
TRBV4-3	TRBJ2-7	CASSQDSLAGGKIYEQYF
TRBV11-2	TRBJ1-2	CASSFDGGNGYTF
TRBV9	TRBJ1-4	CASRPGQLTNEKLFF
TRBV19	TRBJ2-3	CASSIRTGYPDTQYF
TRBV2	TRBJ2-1	CASRASGGAYNEQFF
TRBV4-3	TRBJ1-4	CASSQDMGGANEKLFF
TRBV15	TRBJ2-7	CATSREAFAYEQYF
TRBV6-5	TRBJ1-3	CASSNLRGHGNTIYF
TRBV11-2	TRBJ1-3	CASSLEASGNTIYF
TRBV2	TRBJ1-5	CASNNRGYNNQPQHF
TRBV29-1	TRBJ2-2	CSVEGRGQTGELFF
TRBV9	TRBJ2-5	CASSVGPGRGGQETQYF